These T cell receptor beta chains were read from a single sample in a study of PD-1 blockade in classical Hodgkin lymphoma. Using immunoSEQ multiplex PCR, the repertoire was profiled, and TCRdb retains in-frame clones only, with some absent. The data contain roughly 20,000 clones, around 79% of them singletons. This sample comprised CD4+ T cells from blood, obtained before the fourth cycle of nivolumab. Source of these receptors: a human donor with classical Hodgkin lymphoma. Each CDR3 is given without its conserved first and last residue. Each record gives: J gene, V gene, clone size, CDR3 protein. A clone size is listed for some rows: how often the clone was seen (once, few, many), or a class if it is expanded.

j_gene: TRBJ1-6; v_gene: TRBV12-5; abundance: few; CDR3aa: ASGDGQGRNSPLH
j_gene: TRBJ1-2; v_gene: TRBV6-1; abundance: once; CDR3aa: ASLNLGYT
j_gene: TRBJ2-1; v_gene: TRBV27; abundance: -; CDR3aa: ASRTLAGDGGGNYNEQF
j_gene: TRBJ1-6; v_gene: TRBV5-1; abundance: -; CDR3aa: ASRRTGGRDSPLH
j_gene: TRBJ2-7; v_gene: TRBV4-3; abundance: -; CDR3aa: ASSQQVAGAVSYEQY
j_gene: TRBJ2-3; v_gene: TRBV5-6; abundance: -; CDR3aa: ASHLAGVDDTQY
j_gene: TRBJ1-4; v_gene: TRBV5-6; abundance: -; CDR3aa: ASSFGWWRTGFANEKLF
j_gene: TRBJ2-5; v_gene: TRBV5-6; abundance: -; CDR3aa: ASSEFQETQY
j_gene: TRBJ2-7; v_gene: TRBV7-9; abundance: -; CDR3aa: ASSRGLAGVADEQY
j_gene: TRBJ2-3; v_gene: TRBV28; abundance: -; CDR3aa: ASSPDRDIRTDTQY
j_gene: TRBJ2-2; v_gene: TRBV6-1; abundance: -; CDR3aa: ASRGDRGSAGELF
j_gene: TRBJ2-2; v_gene: TRBV7-2; abundance: once; CDR3aa: ASSFLGANTGELF
j_gene: TRBJ2-1; v_gene: TRBV5-1; abundance: -; CDR3aa: ASSVEPMTRPSYNEQF
j_gene: TRBJ1-2; v_gene: TRBV30; abundance: -; CDR3aa: AWSSDREGGYT
j_gene: TRBJ2-3; v_gene: TRBV14; abundance: -; CDR3aa: ASSQEYSGPLGTDTQY
j_gene: TRBJ2-1; v_gene: TRBV29-1; abundance: -; CDR3aa: SVVPSLSRRIGEQF
j_gene: TRBJ2-1; v_gene: TRBV5-6; abundance: -; CDR3aa: ASSLGRGYLGYEQF
j_gene: TRBJ2-4; v_gene: TRBV23-1; abundance: -; CDR3aa: ASSSRSPHIQY
j_gene: TRBJ1-6; v_gene: TRBV7-8; abundance: few; CDR3aa: ASSGLDSPLH
j_gene: TRBJ1-1; v_gene: TRBV6-1; abundance: -; CDR3aa: ASSEGDREAF
j_gene: TRBJ1-6; v_gene: TRBV5-4; abundance: -; CDR3aa: ASSVNGAWDSPLH
j_gene: TRBJ1-1; v_gene: TRBV7-9; abundance: few; CDR3aa: ASSFEQTSEAF
j_gene: TRBJ1-6; v_gene: TRBV5-4; abundance: -; CDR3aa: ASSLEGTYNSPLH
j_gene: TRBJ2-3; v_gene: TRBV5-1; abundance: -; CDR3aa: ASSLEGRHRTDTQY
j_gene: TRBJ1-2; v_gene: TRBV6-1; abundance: -; CDR3aa: ASSEYGQGLNGYT
j_gene: TRBJ2-5; v_gene: TRBV29-1; abundance: -; CDR3aa: SAITVSGRETQY
j_gene: TRBJ2-1; v_gene: TRBV2; abundance: -; CDR3aa: ASSEGDRYNEQF
j_gene: TRBJ2-2; v_gene: TRBV18; abundance: -; CDR3aa: ASSAGTNTGELF
j_gene: TRBJ1-4; v_gene: TRBV2; abundance: -; CDR3aa: ASSRTGRNEKLF
j_gene: TRBJ2-2; v_gene: TRBV28; abundance: -; CDR3aa: ASKPGTFGELF
j_gene: TRBJ1-5; v_gene: TRBV10-3; abundance: -; CDR3aa: AISESWGSQPQH
j_gene: TRBJ2-2; v_gene: TRBV11-2; abundance: -; CDR3aa: ASSLALGRTTGELF
j_gene: TRBJ2-7; v_gene: TRBV7-9; abundance: -; CDR3aa: ASSLDQGWNYEQY
j_gene: TRBJ2-7; v_gene: TRBV15; abundance: -; CDR3aa: ATSRDLRYEQY
j_gene: TRBJ2-1; v_gene: TRBV19; abundance: -; CDR3aa: ASTRTGSSYNEQF